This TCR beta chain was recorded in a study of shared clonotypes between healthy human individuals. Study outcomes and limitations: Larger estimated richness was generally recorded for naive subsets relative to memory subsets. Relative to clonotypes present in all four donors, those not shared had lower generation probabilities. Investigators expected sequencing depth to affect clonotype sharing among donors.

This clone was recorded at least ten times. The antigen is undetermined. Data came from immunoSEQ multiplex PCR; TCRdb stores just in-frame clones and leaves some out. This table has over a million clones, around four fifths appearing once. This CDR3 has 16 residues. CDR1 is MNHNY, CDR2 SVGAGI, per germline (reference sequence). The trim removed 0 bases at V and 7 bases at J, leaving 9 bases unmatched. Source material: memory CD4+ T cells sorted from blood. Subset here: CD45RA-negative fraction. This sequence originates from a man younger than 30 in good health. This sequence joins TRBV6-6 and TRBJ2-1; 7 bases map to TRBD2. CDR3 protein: CASSYSSGGTTNEQFF. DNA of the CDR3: TGTGCCAGCAGTTACTCATCGGGGGGAACTACTAATGAGCAGTTCTTC.